This T cell receptor (beta chain) derives from a study of PD-1 blockade in classical Hodgkin lymphoma. The study's findings and limits: Healthy donors were reported to have higher baseline TCR diversity than newly diagnosed patients. Differences between repertoires have undefined causes, possibly disease activity or prior therapy.

On this clone: What it binds is not known.

This table comes from immunoSEQ multiplex PCR, and its TCRdb copy is limited to in-frame clones, with some not included. This sample has 40,000 or so clones, with about 79% found just once. This CDR3 spans 16 amino acids. V lost 4 bases and J lost 4; bases outside the gene matches: 6. Germline lookup yields CDR1 SGHRS and CDR2 YFSETQ. All the patients suffered relapse after autologous stem cell transplantation, and brentuximab vedotin exposure differed. This specimen consisted of peripheral blood mononuclear cells (PBMCs), obtained at baseline. The gene calls are TRBV5-1 and TRBJ1-3; 12 bases align to TRBD1. The TCR was taken from a human donor with classical Hodgkin lymphoma. CDR3: CASSSGDRGLGNTIYF. As DNA, the CDR3 is TGCGCCAGCAGCAGCGGGGACAGGGGGCTAGGAAACACCATATATTTT.